This TCR beta chain emerged from a study of blood T cell repertoires in COVID-19. Turning to the study itself: Collection of acute and convalescent COVID-19 samples took place in the United States, Italy and Spain. Sources were T cells, B-cell-depleted T cells, or PBMCs; the material itself was cDNA or gDNA.

Authors' processing steps: Quantification of nucleated cells was approximated via reference gene primer amplification. Libraries were prepared by immunoSEQ multiplex PCR; TCRdb keeps only in-frame clonotypes and omits some of them. For V, J and clone size, that table is used; D and trimming come from the DNA. The data hold 210,000 or so clones, with about 90% observed a single time. This receptor was taken from a man between 25 and 39 years old with acute or convalescent COVID-19. The source material was peripheral blood.

Here the CDR3 reads CASSLSYQPQHF. The CDR3 nucleotides are TGTGCCAGCAGCTTAAGCTATCAGCCCCAGCATTTT. The chain recombines TRBV5-4 with TRBJ1-5, with D hard to call. Trimming removed 2 bases at V and 5 bases at J, with 5 bases between. Germline V lookup: CDR1 SGHNT, CDR2 YYREEE (reference sequence). The CDR3 totals 12 residues.